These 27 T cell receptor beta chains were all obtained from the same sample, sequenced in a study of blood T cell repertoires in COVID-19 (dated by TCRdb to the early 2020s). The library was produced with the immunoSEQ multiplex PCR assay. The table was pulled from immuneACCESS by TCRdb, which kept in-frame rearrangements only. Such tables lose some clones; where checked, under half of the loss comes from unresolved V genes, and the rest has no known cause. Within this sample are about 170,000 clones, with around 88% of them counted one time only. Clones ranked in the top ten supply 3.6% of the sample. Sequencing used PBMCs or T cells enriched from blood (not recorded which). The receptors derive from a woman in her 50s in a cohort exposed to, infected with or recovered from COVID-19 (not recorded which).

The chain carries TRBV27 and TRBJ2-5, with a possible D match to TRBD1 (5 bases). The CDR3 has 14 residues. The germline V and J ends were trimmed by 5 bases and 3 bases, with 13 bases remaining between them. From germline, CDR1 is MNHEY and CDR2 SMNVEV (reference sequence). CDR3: CASSPRTYEETQYF. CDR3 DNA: TGTGCCAGCAGTCCTAGGACATATGAAGAGACCCAGTACTTC.

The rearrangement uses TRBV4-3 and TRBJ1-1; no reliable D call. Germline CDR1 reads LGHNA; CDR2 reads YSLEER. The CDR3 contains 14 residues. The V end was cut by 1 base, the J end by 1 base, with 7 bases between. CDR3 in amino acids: CASSQVAGNTEAFF. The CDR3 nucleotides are TGCGCCAGCAGCCAAGTTGCGGGGAACACTGAAGCTTTCTTT.

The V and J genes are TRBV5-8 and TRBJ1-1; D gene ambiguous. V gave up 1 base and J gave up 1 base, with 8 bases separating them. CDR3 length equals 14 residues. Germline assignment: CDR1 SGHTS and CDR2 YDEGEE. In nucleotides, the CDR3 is TGTGCCAGCAGCTTGATAACGGGGAACACTGAAGCTTTCTTT. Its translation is CASSLITGNTEAFF. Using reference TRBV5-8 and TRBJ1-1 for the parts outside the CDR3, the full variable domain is EAGVTQSPTHLIKTRGQQATLRCSPISGHTSVYWYQQALGLGLQFLLWYDEGEERNRGNFPPRFSGRQFPNYSSELNVNALELEDSALYLCASSLITGNTEAFFGQGTRLTVV.

CDR3 DNA: TGTGCCAGCAGTTACCAGACAGTGAACACTGAAGCTTTCTTT. Amino acid sequence: CASSYQTVNTEAFF. The rearrangement joins TRBV6-2 or TRBV6-3 to TRBJ1-1; D is possibly TRBD1 (5 bases). This CDR3 contains 14 residues. The germline V and J ends were trimmed by 2 bases and 0 bases, with 7 bases remaining between them. Germline V lookup: CDR1 MNHEY, CDR2 SVGEGT.

The CDR3 DNA follows: TGTGCCAGCAGCGGCGGACTAGGCAATCAGCCCCAGCATTTT. This codes for CASSGGLGNQPQHF. This rearrangement joins TRBV9 to TRBJ1-5; the D is unclear. CDR1 is SGDLS, CDR2 YYNGEE, per germline. Trimming shortened V by 3 bases and J by 2 bases, and 9 bases separated the two germline ends. The CDR3 totals 14 residues.

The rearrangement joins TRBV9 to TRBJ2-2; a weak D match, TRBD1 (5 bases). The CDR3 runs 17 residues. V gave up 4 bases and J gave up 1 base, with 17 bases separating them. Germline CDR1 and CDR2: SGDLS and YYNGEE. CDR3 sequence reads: CASSPSVGAQNTGELFF. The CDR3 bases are TGTGCCAGCAGCCCGTCAGTTGGGGCCCAGAACACCGGGGAGCTGTTTTTT.

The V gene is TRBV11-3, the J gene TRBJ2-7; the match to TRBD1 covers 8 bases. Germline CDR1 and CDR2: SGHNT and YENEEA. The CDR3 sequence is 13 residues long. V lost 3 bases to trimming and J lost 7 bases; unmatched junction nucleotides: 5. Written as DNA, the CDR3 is TGTGCCAGCAGCTTCGACAGGGGAGGAGAGCAGTACTTC. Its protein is CASSFDRGGEQYF.

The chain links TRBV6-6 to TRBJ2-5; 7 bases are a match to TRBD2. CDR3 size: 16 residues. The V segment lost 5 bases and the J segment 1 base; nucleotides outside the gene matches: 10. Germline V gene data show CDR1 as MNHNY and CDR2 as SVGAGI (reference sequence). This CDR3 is CASSVGGSWVQETQYF. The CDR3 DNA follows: TGTGCCAGCAGTGTCGGGGGGTCTTGGGTCCAAGAGACCCAGTACTTC.

The CDR3 loop reads CASSAGQSSYEQYF. The CDR3 nucleotides read TGTGCCAGCAGCGCGGGACAGAGCTCCTACGAGCAGTACTTC. The chain recombines TRBV11-3 with TRBJ2-7, with D tentatively TRBD1 (7 bases). V lost 5 bases and J 0 bases, leaving 11 bases between the germline ends. The CDR3 sequence is 14 residues long. Germline V lookup: CDR1 SGHNT, CDR2 YENEEA.

The CDR3 nucleotides are TGTGCCACCAGTGATACAGGGGGAATGGGGCAGCCCCAGCATTTT. Residues: CATSDTGGMGQPQHF. The genes are TRBV24-1 and TRBJ1-5, with 8 bases matching TRBD1. This CDR3 spans 15 amino acids. Germline values: CDR1 KGHDR, CDR2 SFDVKD. V was clipped by 3 bases and J by 7 bases; unmatched bases: 7.

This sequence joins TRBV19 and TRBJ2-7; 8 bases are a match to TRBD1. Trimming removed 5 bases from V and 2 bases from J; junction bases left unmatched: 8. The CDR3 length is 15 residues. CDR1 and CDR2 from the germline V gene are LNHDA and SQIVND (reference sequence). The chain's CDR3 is CASSDGQGVPYEQYF. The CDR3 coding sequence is TGTGCCAGTAGTGACGGACAGGGAGTACCCTACGAGCAGTACTTC. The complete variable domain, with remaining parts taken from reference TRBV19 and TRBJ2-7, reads DGGITQSPKYLFRKEGQNVTLSCEQNLNHDAMYWYRQDPGQGLRLIYYSQIVNDFQKGDIAEGYSVSREKKESFPLTVTSAQKNPTAFYLCASSDGQGVPYEQYFGPGTRLTVT.

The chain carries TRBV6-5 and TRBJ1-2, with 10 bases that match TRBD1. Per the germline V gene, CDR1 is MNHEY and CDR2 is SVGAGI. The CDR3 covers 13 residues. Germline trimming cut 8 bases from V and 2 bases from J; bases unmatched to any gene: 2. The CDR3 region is CASRTGGNYGYTF. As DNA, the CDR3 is TGTGCCAGCCGGACAGGGGGAAACTATGGCTACACCTTC.

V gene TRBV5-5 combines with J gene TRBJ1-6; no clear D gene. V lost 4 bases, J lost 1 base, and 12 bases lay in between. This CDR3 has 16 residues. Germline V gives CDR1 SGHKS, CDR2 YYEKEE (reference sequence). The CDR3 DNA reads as TGTGCCAGCAGCCCTAGACGAGAGTCCTATAATTCACCCCTCCACTTT. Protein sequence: CASSPRRESYNSPLHF. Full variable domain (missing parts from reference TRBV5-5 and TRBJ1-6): DAGVTQSPTHLIKTRGQQVTLRCSPISGHKSVSWYQQVLGQGPQFIFQYYEKEERGRGNFPDRFSARQFPNYSSELNVNALLLGDSALYLCASSPRRESYNSPLHFGNGTRLTVT.

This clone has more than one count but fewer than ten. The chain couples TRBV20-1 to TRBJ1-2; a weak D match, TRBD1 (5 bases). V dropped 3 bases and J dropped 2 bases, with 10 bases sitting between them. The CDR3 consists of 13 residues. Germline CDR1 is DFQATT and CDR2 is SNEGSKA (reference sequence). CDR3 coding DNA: TGCAGTGCTAGTAGTGGGGGGAACTATGGCTACACCTTC. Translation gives CSASSGGNYGYTF.

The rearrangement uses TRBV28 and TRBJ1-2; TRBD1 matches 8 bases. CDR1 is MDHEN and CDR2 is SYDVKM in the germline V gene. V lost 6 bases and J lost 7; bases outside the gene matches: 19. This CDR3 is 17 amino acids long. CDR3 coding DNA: TGTGCCAGCAGCCTTAATCCCAGGGCAGGGGGCAGTGGTGGCTACACCTTC. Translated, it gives CASSLNPRAGGSGGYTF.

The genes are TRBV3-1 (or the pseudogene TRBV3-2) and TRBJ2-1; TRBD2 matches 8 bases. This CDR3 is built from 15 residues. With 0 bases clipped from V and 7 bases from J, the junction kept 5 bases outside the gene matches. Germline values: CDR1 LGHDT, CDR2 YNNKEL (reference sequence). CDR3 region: CASSQDPGGPNEQFF. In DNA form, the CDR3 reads TGTGCCAGCAGCCAAGACCCGGGAGGGCCGAATGAGCAGTTCTTC.

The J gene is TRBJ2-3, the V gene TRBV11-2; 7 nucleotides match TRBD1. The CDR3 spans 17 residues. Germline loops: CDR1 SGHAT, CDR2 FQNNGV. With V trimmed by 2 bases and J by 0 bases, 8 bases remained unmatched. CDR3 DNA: TGTGCCAGCAGCTTACCTCGGGACAGCCCGAGCACAGATACGCAGTATTTT. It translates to CASSLPRDSPSTDTQYF.

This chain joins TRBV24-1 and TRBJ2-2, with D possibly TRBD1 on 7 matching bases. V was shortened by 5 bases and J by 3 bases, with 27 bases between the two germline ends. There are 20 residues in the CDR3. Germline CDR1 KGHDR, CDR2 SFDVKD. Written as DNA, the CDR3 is TGTGCCACCAGTGGCGGCTTCTACCAGGGGGGTGGCGCACACACCGGGGAGCTGTTTTTT. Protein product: CATSGGFYQGGGAHTGELFF.

The CDR3 is CASSFVVDSPKFF. CDR3 sequence (DNA): TGTGCCAGCAGCTTCGTGGTGGACAGCCCGAAGTTCTTC. The genes are TRBV9 and TRBJ2-1, with D possibly matching TRBD1 (6 bases). Trimming shortened V by 4 bases and J by 14 bases, and 19 bases separated the two germline ends. The CDR3 runs 13 residues. Germline-derived CDR1 and CDR2 are SGDLS and YYNGEE.

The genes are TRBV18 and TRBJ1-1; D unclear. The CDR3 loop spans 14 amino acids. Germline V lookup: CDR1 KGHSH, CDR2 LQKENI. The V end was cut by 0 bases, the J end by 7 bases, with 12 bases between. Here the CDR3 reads CASSPPAGVGEAFF. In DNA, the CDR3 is TGTGCCAGCTCACCACCGGCGGGTGTTGGTGAAGCTTTCTTT. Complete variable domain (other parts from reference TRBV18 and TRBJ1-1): NAGVMQNPRHLVRRRGQEARLRCSPMKGHSHVYWYRQLPEEGLKFMVYLQKENIIDESGMPKERFSAEFPKEGPSILRIQQVVRGDSAAYFCASSPPAGVGEAFFGQGTRLTVV.

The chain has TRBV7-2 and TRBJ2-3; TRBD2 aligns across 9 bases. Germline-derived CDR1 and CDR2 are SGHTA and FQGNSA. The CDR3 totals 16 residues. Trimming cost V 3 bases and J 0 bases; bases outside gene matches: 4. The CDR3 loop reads CASSFSGGISTDTQYF. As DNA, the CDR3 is TGTGCCAGCAGCTTTAGCGGGGGAATTAGCACAGATACGCAGTATTTT. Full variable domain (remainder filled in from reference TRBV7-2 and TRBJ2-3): GAGVSQSPSNKVTEKGKDVELRCDPISGHTALYWYRQSLGQGLEFLIYFQGNSAPDKSGLPSDRFSAERTGGSVSTLTIQRTQQEDSAVYLCASSFSGGISTDTQYFGPGTRLTVL.

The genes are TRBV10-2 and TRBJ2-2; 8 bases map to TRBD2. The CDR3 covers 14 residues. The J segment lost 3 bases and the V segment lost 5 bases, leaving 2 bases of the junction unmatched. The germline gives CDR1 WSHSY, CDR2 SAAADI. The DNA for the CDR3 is TGCGCCAGCAGTATCGGGAGGGACACCGGGGAGCTGTTTTTT. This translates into CASSIGRDTGELFF.

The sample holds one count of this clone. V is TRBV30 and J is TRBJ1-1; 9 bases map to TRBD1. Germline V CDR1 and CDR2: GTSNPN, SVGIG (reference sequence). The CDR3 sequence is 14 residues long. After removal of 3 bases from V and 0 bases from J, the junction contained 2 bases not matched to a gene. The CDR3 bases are TGTGCCTGGAGACAGGGGGCGATGAACACTGAAGCTTTCTTT. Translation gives CAWRQGAMNTEAFF.

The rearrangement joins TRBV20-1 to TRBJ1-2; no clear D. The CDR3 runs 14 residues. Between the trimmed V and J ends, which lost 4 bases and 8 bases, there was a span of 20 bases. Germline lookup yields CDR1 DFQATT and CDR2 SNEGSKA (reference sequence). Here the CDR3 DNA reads TGCAGTGCTATTGAGGCTTTCGGGGTGCAGGGCTACACCTTC. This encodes CSAIEAFGVQGYTF.

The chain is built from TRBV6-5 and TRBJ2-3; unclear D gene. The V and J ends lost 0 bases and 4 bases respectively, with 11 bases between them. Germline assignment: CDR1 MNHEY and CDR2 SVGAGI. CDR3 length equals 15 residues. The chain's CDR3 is CASSYSWRGADTQYF. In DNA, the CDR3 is TGTGCCAGCAGTTACTCGTGGCGAGGCGCAGATACGCAGTATTTT.

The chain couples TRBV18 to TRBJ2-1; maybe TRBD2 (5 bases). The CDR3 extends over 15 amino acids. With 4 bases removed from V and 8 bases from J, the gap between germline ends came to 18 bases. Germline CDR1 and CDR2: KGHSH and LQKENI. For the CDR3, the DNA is TGTGCCAGCTCACTAATCGGGGTCACGGTCGATGAGCAGTTCTTC. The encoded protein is CASSLIGVTVDEQFF. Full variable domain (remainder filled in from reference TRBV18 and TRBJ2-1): NAGVMQNPRHLVRRRGQEARLRCSPMKGHSHVYWYRQLPEEGLKFMVYLQKENIIDESGMPKERFSAEFPKEGPSILRIQQVVRGDSAAYFCASSLIGVTVDEQFFGPGTRLTVL.

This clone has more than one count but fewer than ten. CDR3 residues: CASSLGRGRGSGNTIYF. The CDR3 coding sequence is TGTGCCAGCAGCTTAGGAAGGGGCCGCGGCTCTGGAAACACCATATATTTT. V is TRBV7-8 and J is TRBJ1-3; D possibly corresponds to TRBD1 (5 bases). Germline values: CDR1 SGHVS, CDR2 FQNEAQ. Trimming removed 1 base from V and 0 bases from J, with 13 bases in between. The CDR3 is 17 amino acids. The complete variable domain, with remaining parts taken from reference TRBV7-8 and TRBJ1-3, reads GAGVSQSPRYKVAKRGQDVALRCDPISGHVSLFWYQQALGQGPEFLTYFQNEAQLDKSGLPSDRFFAERPEGSVSTLKIQRTQQEDSAVYLCASSLGRGRGSGNTIYFGEGSWLTVV.